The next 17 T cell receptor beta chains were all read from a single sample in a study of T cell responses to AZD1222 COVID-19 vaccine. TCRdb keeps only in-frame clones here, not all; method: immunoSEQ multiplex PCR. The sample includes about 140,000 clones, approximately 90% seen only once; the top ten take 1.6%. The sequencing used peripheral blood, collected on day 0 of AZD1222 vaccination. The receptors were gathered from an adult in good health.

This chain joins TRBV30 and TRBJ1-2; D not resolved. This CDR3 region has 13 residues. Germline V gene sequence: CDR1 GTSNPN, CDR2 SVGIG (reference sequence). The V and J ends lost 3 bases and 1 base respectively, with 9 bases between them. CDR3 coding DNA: TGTGCCTGGAGCCCGGAGGTTAACTATGGCTACACCTTC. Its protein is CAWSPEVNYGYTF.

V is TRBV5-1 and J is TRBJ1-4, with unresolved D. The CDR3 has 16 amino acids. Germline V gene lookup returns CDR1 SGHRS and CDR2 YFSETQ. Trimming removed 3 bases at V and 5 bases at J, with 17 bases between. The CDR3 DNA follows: TGCGCCAGCAGCTCGGGTGGTGGCTGGGAAAATGAAAAACTGTTTTTT. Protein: CASSSGGGWENEKLFF.

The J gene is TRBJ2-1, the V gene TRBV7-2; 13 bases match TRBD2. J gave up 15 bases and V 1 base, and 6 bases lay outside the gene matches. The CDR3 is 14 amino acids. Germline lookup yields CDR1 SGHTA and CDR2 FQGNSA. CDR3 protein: CASSLGGTSGVLFF. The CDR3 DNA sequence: TGTGCCAGCAGCTTAGGAGGGACTAGCGGGGTTCTGTTCTTC.

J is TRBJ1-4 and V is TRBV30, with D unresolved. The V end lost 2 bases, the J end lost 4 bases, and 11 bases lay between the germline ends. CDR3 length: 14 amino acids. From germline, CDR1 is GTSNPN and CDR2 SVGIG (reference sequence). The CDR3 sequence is CAWSWGSGNEKLFF. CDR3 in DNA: TGTGCCTGGAGTTGGGGAAGTGGTAATGAAAAACTGTTTTTT.

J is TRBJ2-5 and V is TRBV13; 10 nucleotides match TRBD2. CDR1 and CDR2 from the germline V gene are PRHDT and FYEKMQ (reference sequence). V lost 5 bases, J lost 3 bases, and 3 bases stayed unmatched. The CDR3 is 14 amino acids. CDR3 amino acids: CASSHGLAEETQYF. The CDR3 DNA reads TGTGCCAGCAGCCACGGACTAGCGGAAGAGACCCAGTACTTC.

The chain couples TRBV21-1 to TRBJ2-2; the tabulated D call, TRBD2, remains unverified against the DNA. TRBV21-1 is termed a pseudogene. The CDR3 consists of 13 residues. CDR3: CASSSLETGELFF. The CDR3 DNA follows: TGTGCCAGCAGCTCACTAGAAACCGGGGAGCTGTTTTTT.

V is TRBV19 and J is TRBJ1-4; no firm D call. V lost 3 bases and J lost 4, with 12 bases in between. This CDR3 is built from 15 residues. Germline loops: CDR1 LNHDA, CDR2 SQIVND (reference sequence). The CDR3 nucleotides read TGTGCCAGTAGTATGAGGGAGGTCGGTAATGAAAAACTGTTTTTT. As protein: CASSMREVGNEKLFF. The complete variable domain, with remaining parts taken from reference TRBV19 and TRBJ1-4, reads DGGITQSPKYLFRKEGQNVTLSCEQNLNHDAMYWYRQDPGQGLRLIYYSQIVNDFQKGDIAEGYSVSREKKESFPLTVTSAQKNPTAFYLCASSMREVGNEKLFFGSGTQLSVL.

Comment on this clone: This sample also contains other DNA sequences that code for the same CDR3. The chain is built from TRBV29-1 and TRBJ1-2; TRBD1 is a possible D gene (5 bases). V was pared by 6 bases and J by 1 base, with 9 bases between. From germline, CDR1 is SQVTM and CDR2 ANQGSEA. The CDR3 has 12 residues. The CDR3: CSVDRSNYGYTF. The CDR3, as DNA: TGCAGCGTAGACAGAAGTAACTATGGCTACACCTTC.

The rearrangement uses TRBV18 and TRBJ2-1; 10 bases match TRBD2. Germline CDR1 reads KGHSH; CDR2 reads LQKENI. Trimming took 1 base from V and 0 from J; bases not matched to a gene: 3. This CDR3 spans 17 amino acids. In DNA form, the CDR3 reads TGTGCCAGCTCACCACGGGCTAGCGGGAGCTCCTACAATGAGCAGTTCTTC. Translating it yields CASSPRASGSSYNEQFF.

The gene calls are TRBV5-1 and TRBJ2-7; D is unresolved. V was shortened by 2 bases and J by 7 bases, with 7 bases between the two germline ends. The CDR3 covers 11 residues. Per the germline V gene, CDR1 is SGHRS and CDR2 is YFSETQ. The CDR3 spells CASSLLGEQYF. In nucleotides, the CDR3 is TGCGCCAGCAGCTTACTCGGGGAGCAGTACTTC.

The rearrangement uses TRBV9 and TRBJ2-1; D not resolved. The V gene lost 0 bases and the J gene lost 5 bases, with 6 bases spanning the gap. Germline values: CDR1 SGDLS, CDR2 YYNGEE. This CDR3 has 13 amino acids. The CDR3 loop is CASSVERDNEQFF. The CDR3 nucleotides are TGTGCCAGCAGCGTAGAACGCGACAATGAGCAGTTCTTC.

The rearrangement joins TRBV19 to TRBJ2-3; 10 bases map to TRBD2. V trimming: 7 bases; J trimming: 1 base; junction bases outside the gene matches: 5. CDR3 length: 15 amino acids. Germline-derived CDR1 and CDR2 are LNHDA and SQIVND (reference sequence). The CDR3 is CASKASGGRTDTQYF. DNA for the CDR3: TGTGCCAGTAAGGCTAGCGGGGGTCGCACAGATACGCAGTATTTT.

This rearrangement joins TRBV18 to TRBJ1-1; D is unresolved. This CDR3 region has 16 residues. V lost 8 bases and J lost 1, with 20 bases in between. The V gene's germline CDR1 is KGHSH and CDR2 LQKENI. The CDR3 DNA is TGTGCCAGCCTAACGATGGTTTCCCCGACGAACACTGAAGCTTTCTTT. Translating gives CASLTMVSPTNTEAFF.

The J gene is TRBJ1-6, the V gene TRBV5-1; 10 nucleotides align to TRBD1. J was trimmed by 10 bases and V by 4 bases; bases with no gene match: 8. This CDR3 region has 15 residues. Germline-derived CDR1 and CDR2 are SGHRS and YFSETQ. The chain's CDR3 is CASSVTGTGESPLHF. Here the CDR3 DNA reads TGCGCCAGCAGCGTAACCGGGACAGGGGAATCACCCCTCCACTTT.

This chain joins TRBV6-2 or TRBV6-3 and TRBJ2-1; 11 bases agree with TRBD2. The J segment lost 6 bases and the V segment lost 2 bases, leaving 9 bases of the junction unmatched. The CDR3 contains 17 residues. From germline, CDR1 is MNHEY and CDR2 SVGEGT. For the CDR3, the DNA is TGTGCCAGCAGTTACCCGCCTCTAGCGGGAGGAAGCAATGAGCAGTTCTTC. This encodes CASSYPPLAGGSNEQFF.

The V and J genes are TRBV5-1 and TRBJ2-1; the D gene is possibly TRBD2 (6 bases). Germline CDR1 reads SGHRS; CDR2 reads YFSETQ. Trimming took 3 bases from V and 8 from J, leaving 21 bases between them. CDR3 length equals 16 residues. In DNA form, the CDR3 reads TGCGCCAGCAGCTCGCCGACTAGAAATCCGTTAGATGAGCAGTTCTTC. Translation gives CASSSPTRNPLDEQFF.

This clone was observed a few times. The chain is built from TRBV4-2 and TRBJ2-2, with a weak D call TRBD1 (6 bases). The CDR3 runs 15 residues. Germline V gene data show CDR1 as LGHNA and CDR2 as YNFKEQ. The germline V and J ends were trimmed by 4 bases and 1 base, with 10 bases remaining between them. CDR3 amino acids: CASSLRDKNTGELFF. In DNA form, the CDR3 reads TGTGCCAGCAGCCTCCGGGACAAGAACACCGGGGAGCTGTTTTTT.